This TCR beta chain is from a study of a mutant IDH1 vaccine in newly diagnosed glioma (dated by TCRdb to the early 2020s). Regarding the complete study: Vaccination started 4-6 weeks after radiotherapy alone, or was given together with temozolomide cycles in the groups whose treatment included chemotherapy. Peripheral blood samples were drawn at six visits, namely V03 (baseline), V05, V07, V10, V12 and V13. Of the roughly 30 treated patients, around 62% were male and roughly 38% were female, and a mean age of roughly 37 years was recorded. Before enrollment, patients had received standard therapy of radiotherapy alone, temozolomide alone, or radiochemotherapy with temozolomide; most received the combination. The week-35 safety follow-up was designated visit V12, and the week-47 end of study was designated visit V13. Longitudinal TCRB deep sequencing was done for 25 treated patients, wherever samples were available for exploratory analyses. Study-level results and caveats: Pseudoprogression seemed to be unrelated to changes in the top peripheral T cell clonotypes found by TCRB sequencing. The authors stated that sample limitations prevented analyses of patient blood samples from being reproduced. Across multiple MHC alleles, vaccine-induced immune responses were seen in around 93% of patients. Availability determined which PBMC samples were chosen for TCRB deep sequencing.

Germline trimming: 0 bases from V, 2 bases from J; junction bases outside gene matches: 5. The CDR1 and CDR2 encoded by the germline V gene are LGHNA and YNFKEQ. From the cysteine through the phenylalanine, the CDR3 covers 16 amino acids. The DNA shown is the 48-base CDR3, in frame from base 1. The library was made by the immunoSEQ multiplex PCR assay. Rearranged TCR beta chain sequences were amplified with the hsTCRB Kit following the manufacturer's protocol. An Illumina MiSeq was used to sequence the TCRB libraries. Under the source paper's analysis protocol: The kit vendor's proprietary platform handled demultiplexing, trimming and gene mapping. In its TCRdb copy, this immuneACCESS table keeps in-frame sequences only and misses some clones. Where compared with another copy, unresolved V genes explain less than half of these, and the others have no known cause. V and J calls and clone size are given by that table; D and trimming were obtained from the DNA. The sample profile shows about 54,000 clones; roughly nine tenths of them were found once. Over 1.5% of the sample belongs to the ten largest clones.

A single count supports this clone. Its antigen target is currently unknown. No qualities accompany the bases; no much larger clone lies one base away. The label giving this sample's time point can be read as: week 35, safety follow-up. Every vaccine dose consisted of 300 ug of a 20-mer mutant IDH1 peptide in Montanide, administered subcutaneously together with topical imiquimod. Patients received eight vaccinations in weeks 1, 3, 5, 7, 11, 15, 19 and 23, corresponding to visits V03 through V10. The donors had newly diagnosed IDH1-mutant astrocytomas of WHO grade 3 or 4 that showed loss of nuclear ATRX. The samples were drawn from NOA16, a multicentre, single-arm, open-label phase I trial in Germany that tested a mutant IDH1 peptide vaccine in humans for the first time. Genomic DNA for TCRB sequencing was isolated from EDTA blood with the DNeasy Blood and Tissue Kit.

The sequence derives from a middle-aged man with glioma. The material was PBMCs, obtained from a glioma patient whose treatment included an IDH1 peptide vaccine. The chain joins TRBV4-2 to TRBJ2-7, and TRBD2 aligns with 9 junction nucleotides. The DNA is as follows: TGTGCCAGCAGCCAAGACATGGCTAGCGGGACCTACGAGCAGTACTTC. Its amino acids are CASSQDMASGTYEQYF.